The 32 T cell receptor beta chains in this list originate from one sample, sequenced in a study of CD4 T cells in relation to SARS-CoV-2 and coronaviruses. The unexposed donors gave CD4+ T cells in about 2010-2018, prior to COVID-19. The cells were cultured for roughly 11 days before CD4+ T cells were isolated. TCRdb's table, derived via immunoSEQ multiplex PCR, lists solely in-frame clones and lacks some. The sample comprises more than 25,000 clones, around three quarters of which are singletons, and 20% to 25% rests with the top ten. Antigen specificity for these receptors is unknown. Sequencing was done on a sample of CD4+ T cells from PBMCs, cultured in vitro. The source is a human donor in good health.

The J gene is TRBJ1-3, the V gene TRBV19; TRBD1 matches at 7 bases. CDR1 is LNHDA and CDR2 is SQIVND in the germline V gene (reference sequence). This CDR3 comprises 15 residues. The V and J ends lost 3 bases and 0 bases, in that order; junction bases with no gene match: 2. The CDR3 DNA reads as TGTGCCAGTAGTATGGGGACAGCCTCTGGAAACACCATATATTTT. Translated, it gives CASSMGTASGNTIYF.

The rearrangement uses TRBV27 and TRBJ2-4, with unresolved D. CDR1 and CDR2 (germline): MNHEY, SMNVEV (reference sequence). This CDR3 is 14 amino acids long. The V and J ends lost 2 bases and 5 bases respectively, with 10 bases between them. The CDR3 spells CASSLAGGENIQYF. For the CDR3, the DNA is TGTGCCAGCAGTTTAGCAGGTGGCGAAAACATTCAGTACTTC.

The V call is TRBV5-1, the J call TRBJ2-1; D is possibly TRBD2 (6 bases). CDR1 is SGHRS, CDR2 YFSETQ, per germline. Trimming left V 3 bases short and J 2 bases short, with 15 bases between. The CDR3 sequence is 16 residues long. The DNA for the CDR3 is TGCGCCAGCAGCTCCTTGGGGGGTGGACCCTACAATGAGCAGTTCTTC. This translates into CASSSLGGGPYNEQFF. Supplemented by reference TRBV5-1 and TRBJ2-1, the full variable domain reads KAGVTQTPRYLIKTRGQQVTLSCSPISGHRSVSWYQQTPGQGLQFLFEYFSETQRNKGNFPGRFSGRQFSNSRSEMNVSTLELGDSALYLCASSSLGGGPYNEQFFGPGTRLTVL.

This chain uses TRBV6-5 with TRBJ1-4; 7 bases agree with TRBD1. Germline values: CDR1 MNHEY, CDR2 SVGAGI. The V segment lost 6 bases and the J segment 0 bases; nucleotides outside the gene matches: 4. The CDR3 totals 15 residues. For the CDR3, the DNA is TGTGCCAGCAGACGACAGGGCACAACTAATGAAAAACTGTTTTTT. Translated, it gives CASRRQGTTNEKLFF.

The chain has TRBV5-6 and TRBJ2-7; 12 nucleotides agree with TRBD2. Per germline, CDR1 SGHDT and CDR2 YYEEEE. CDR3 size: 16 residues. After removal of 7 bases from V and 6 bases from J, the junction contained 14 bases not matched to a gene. CDR3 in DNA: TGTGCCAGCGCCCGACGGGTGACTAGCGGGAGTGGCGAGCAGTACTTC. This codes for CASARRVTSGSGEQYF.

The chain carries TRBV2 and TRBJ1-6; unclear D gene. CDR3 length: 15 residues. V dropped 2 bases and J dropped 6 bases, with 11 bases sitting between them. CDR1 and CDR2 (germline): SNHLY, FYNNEI. Written as DNA, the CDR3 is TGTGCCAGCAGTGAATTCCCACAATTTAATTCACCCCTCCACTTT. Residues: CASSEFPQFNSPLHF.

This chain uses TRBV9 with TRBJ1-6; possible D gene TRBD1, 6 bases. CDR3 length: 15 residues. Germline lookup yields CDR1 SGDLS and CDR2 YYNGEE. Between the trimmed V and J ends, which lost 0 bases and 7 bases, there was a span of 11 bases. Written as DNA, the CDR3 is TGTGCCAGCAGCGTAGGGGCAGGGGTAAATTCACCCCTCCACTTT. It encodes CASSVGAGVNSPLHF.

This clone has only a few counts. The chain uses TRBV29-1 and TRBJ2-3; D is unresolved. This CDR3 contains 12 residues. V dropped 5 bases and J dropped 10 bases, with 16 bases sitting between them. The germline V gene encodes CDR1 SQVTM and CDR2 ANQGSEA. CDR3 sequence (DNA): TGCAGCGTTTCCCTAGATAGTACTGCGCAGTATTTT. This encodes CSVSLDSTAQYF.

This clone was observed a few times. The rearrangement links TRBV30 to TRBJ2-2, with TRBD1 matching 8 bases. The CDR3 spans 15 residues. V lost 0 bases, J lost 7 bases, and 7 bases stayed unmatched. CDR1 and CDR2 from the germline V gene are GTSNPN and SVGIG (reference sequence). The CDR3 protein is CAWSVGQGAVGELFF. The DNA of the CDR3 is TGTGCCTGGAGTGTTGGTCAGGGGGCGGTCGGGGAGCTGTTTTTT.

This chain links TRBV9 with TRBJ2-1; 7 nucleotides match TRBD2. CDR1 and CDR2 (germline): SGDLS, YYNGEE. V shed 0 bases and J 9 bases; nucleotides not matched to a gene: 9. The CDR3 runs to 15 residues. CDR3 sequence (DNA): TGTGCCAGCAGCGTAGGAGTGGGGGAGGGCCGTGAGCAGTTCTTC. It encodes CASSVGVGEGREQFF.

The chain has TRBV23-1 and TRBJ1-2, with 8 bases fitting TRBD1. TRBV23-1 belongs to the ORF category, with a function that is uncertain. The ends lost 8 bases at V and 3 bases at J; junction bases unmatched: 5. This CDR3 has 13 residues. CDR3: CASPKQGDYGYTF. DNA of the CDR3: TGCGCCAGCCCAAAACAGGGGGACTATGGCTACACCTTC.

Here the CDR3 reads CASSPLFRGVRPPGPYSNQPQHF. Here the CDR3 DNA reads TGTGCCAGCAGCCCACTATTTCGGGGAGTGAGACCTCCAGGACCGTATAGCAATCAGCCCCAGCATTTT. The rearrangement links TRBV21-1 to TRBJ1-5. TRBV21-1 is noted as a pseudogene. The CDR3 length is 23 residues.

J is TRBJ2-5 and V is TRBV5-1, with a tentative D call TRBD1 (6 bases). The V gene lost 3 bases and the J gene lost 5 bases, with 14 bases spanning the gap. CDR1 is SGHRS, CDR2 YFSETQ, per germline. The CDR3 is 14 amino acids. CDR3 DNA: TGCGCCAGCAGCTCGCAGGGACATCGGGAGACCCAGTACTTC. Translated: CASSSQGHRETQYF.

V and J are TRBV9 and TRBJ2-3; D remains ambiguous. CDR3 length equals 15 residues. CDR1 and CDR2 from the germline V gene are SGDLS and YYNGEE. The germline V and J ends were trimmed by 0 bases and 2 bases, with 10 bases remaining between them. The CDR3 DNA is TGTGCCAGCAGCGTAGGGGTCGGATTCACAGATACGCAGTATTTT. It encodes CASSVGVGFTDTQYF. The variable domain in full, completed from reference TRBV9 and TRBJ2-3, reads DSGVTQTPKHLITATGQRVTLRCSPRSGDLSVYWYQQSLDQGLQFLIQYYNGEERAKGNILERFSAQQFPDLHSELNLSSLELGDSALYFCASSVGVGFTDTQYFGPGTRLTVL.

The V call is TRBV6-2 or TRBV6-3, the J call TRBJ2-3; the D gene is possibly TRBD2 (6 bases). Germline CDR1 is MNHEY and CDR2 is SVGEGT. V lost 2 bases and J 1 base, leaving 19 bases between the germline ends. The CDR3 consists of 18 residues. CDR3 region: CASSYVAGSTEGTDTQYF. In nucleotides, the CDR3 is TGTGCCAGCAGTTACGTTGCGGGGTCCACCGAGGGCACAGATACGCAGTATTTT.

The rearrangement links TRBV19 to TRBJ1-2; tentatively, D is TRBD1 (5 bases). Germline CDR1 LNHDA, CDR2 SQIVND (reference sequence). The CDR3 has 13 amino acids. With 3 bases removed from V and 2 bases from J, the gap between germline ends came to 7 bases. CDR3 residues: CASSMWGNYGYTF. CDR3 DNA: TGTGCCAGTAGTATGTGGGGGAACTATGGCTACACCTTC. Full variable domain (remainder filled in from reference TRBV19 and TRBJ1-2): DGGITQSPKYLFRKEGQNVTLSCEQNLNHDAMYWYRQDPGQGLRLIYYSQIVNDFQKGDIAEGYSVSREKKESFPLTVTSAQKNPTAFYLCASSMWGNYGYTFGSGTRLTVV.

The chain joins TRBV5-1 to TRBJ2-3; no clear D. The CDR3 runs to 13 residues. Germline CDR1 and CDR2: SGHRS and YFSETQ. V was trimmed by 6 bases and J by 2 bases, leaving 10 bases between them. Here the CDR3 reads CASKGTFTDTQYF. CDR3 coding DNA: TGCGCCAGCAAGGGTACTTTCACAGATACGCAGTATTTT.

This clone was seen only a few times. The J gene is TRBJ2-2, the V gene TRBV9, with TRBD2 matching 8 bases. Germline V gives CDR1 SGDLS, CDR2 YYNGEE. V trimming: 0 bases; J trimming: 3 bases; junction bases outside the gene matches: 4. The CDR3 consists of 16 residues. The CDR3 bases are TGTGCCAGCAGCGTAGGAGTCGGGAGGGACACCGGGGAGCTGTTTTTT. Protein: CASSVGVGRDTGELFF.

The gene calls are TRBV6-1 and TRBJ1-1, with a tentative D call TRBD1 (5 bases). The CDR3 loop spans 14 amino acids. Trimming removed 3 bases from V and 1 base from J, with 9 bases in between. Germline V gene lookup returns CDR1 MNHNS and CDR2 SASEGT. CDR3 amino acids: CASSEWTPNTEAFF. The CDR3 nucleotides read TGTGCCAGCAGTGAGTGGACACCGAACACTGAAGCTTTCTTT.

This clone was found a few times. This chain uses TRBV6-5 with TRBJ1-6; D unclear. The CDR3 loop spans 15 amino acids. Germline V lookup: CDR1 MNHEY, CDR2 SVGAGI. V lost 0 bases and J 8 bases, leaving 11 bases between the germline ends. The CDR3 coding sequence is TGTGCCAGCAGTTACTCTCCAGCTAGAGATTCACCCCTCCACTTT. This encodes CASSYSPARDSPLHF.

This chain uses TRBV6-6 with TRBJ2-7, with 12 positions matching TRBD2. CDR1 is MNHNY, CDR2 SVGAGI, per germline (reference sequence). J was trimmed by 1 base and V by 4 bases; bases with no gene match: 5. The CDR3 is 16 residues long. This chain's CDR3 is CASSSQTSGRSYEQYF. CDR3 sequence (DNA): TGTGCCAGCAGTTCCCAGACTAGCGGGAGATCCTACGAGCAGTACTTC.

V is TRBV5-1 and J is TRBJ2-1, with 7 nucleotides matching TRBD2. J gave up 8 bases and V 0 bases, and 8 bases lay outside the gene matches. This CDR3 spans 15 amino acids. CDR1 is SGHRS, CDR2 YFSETQ, per germline. This CDR3 is CASSLESGAGDEQFF. The CDR3 DNA follows: TGCGCCAGCAGCTTGGAAAGCGGGGCGGGGGATGAGCAGTTCTTC.

V usage is TRBV6-2 or TRBV6-3 and J usage is TRBJ1-5, with D tentatively TRBD1 (6 bases). This CDR3 has 16 amino acids. Germline V gene lookup returns CDR1 MNHEY and CDR2 SVGEGT. Trimming cost V 4 bases and J 1 base, with 14 bases left between them. CDR3 DNA sequence: TGTGCCAGCAGTTCTTTGACAGGTATAAGCAATCAGCCCCAGCATTTT. Its translation: CASSSLTGISNQPQHF.

This chain joins TRBV27 and TRBJ2-7; D might be TRBD2 (7 bases). This CDR3 has 17 amino acids. Germline V gene data show CDR1 as MNHEY and CDR2 as SMNVEV (reference sequence). Deletions cut 6 bases from V and 7 bases from J, with 28 bases between. The CDR3 bases are TGTGCCAGCAGGCTAATAGGGGGGCCTGGCGGGAGAGATGAGCAGTACTTC. Translation: CASRLIGGPGGRDEQYF.

This rearrangement joins TRBV6-5 to TRBJ2-1; TRBD2 aligns across 9 bases. The CDR3 has 13 amino acids. Germline trimming cut 7 bases from V and 10 bases from J; bases unmatched to any gene: 8. Germline assignment: CDR1 MNHEY and CDR2 SVGAGI. The CDR3 protein is CASKASGKAEQFF. Here the CDR3 DNA reads TGTGCCAGCAAGGCTAGCGGGAAGGCGGAGCAGTTCTTC.

The V call is TRBV7-8, the J call TRBJ1-6; D ambiguous. The ends were cut back, 0 bases at V and 9 bases at J, with 12 bases in the middle. There are 15 residues in the CDR3. Germline values: CDR1 SGHVS, CDR2 FQNEAQ. The CDR3 is CASSLAPWAGSPLHF. The DNA of the CDR3 is TGTGCCAGCAGCTTAGCTCCGTGGGCGGGTTCACCCCTCCACTTT.

The chain employs TRBV6-5 and TRBJ2-1; D is perhaps TRBD2 (6 bases). The ends were cut back, 0 bases at V and 9 bases at J, with 18 bases in the middle. Germline values: CDR1 MNHEY, CDR2 SVGAGI. CDR3 length equals 16 residues. The CDR3 sequence: CASSYSYPTGAVEQFF. The CDR3 DNA is TGTGCCAGCAGTTACTCGTACCCGACGGGAGCTGTTGAGCAGTTCTTC.

The table lists this clone with a count of one. V usage is TRBV6-2 or TRBV6-3 and J usage is TRBJ2-1; possibly TRBD1 or TRBD2 for D (5 bases each). This CDR3 has 19 residues. CDR1 is MNHEY, CDR2 SVGEGT, per germline. V was shortened by 3 bases and J by 9 bases, with 30 bases between the two germline ends. CDR3: CASSYGGLGVPNAGTEQFF. The CDR3 nucleotides are TGTGCCAGCAGTTATGGAGGCTTAGGGGTTCCGAACGCCGGTACTGAGCAGTTCTTC.

V gene TRBV30 combines with J gene TRBJ2-7; a weak D match, TRBD2 (6 bases). With 5 bases removed from V and 4 bases from J, the gap between germline ends came to 9 bases. The CDR3 consists of 11 residues. Germline values: CDR1 GTSNPN, CDR2 SVGIG (reference sequence). This CDR3 is CAWGGTYEQYF. In nucleotides, the CDR3 is TGTGCCTGGGGGGGGACGTACGAGCAGTACTTC.

The V call is TRBV5-1, the J call TRBJ2-1; D unclear. The CDR3 consists of 15 residues. The ends were cut back, 0 bases at V and 6 bases at J, with 13 bases in the middle. The germline V gene encodes CDR1 SGHRS and CDR2 YFSETQ. This CDR3 reads CASSLVHGTINEQFF. In DNA form, the CDR3 reads TGCGCCAGCAGCTTGGTACATGGCACCATCAATGAGCAGTTCTTC.

In this sample, this clone turned up a few times. The rearrangement joins TRBV19 to TRBJ1-5; D gene ambiguous. The V end was cut by 3 bases, the J end by 7 bases, with 16 bases between. Germline CDR1 reads LNHDA; CDR2 reads SQIVND (reference sequence). There are 15 residues in the CDR3. CDR3 residues: CASSIPTPGRQPQHF. The CDR3, as DNA: TGTGCCAGTAGTATTCCGACCCCCGGGCGGCAGCCCCAGCATTTT.

This rearrangement joins TRBV6-2 or TRBV6-3 to TRBJ2-5; D perhaps matches TRBD1 (5 bases). The CDR3 runs 13 residues. Germline V lookup: CDR1 MNHEY, CDR2 SVGEGT. Trimming took 5 bases from V and 9 from J, leaving 16 bases between them. The CDR3 reads CASSPSTEVAQYF. In DNA form, the CDR3 reads TGTGCCAGCAGTCCCTCGACAGAGGTGGCCCAGTACTTC.